The 25 T cell receptor beta chains listed next were all sequenced from one sample in a study of early T cells in non-severe SARS-CoV-2 infection. TCRdb passed the 5' RACE reads through MiXCR, listing each CDR3 protein once. The profile shows tens of thousands of distinct CDR3 sequences, around 5% of them singletons. Sequencing was carried out using whole blood. The receptor source for this set is an adult who was a healthcare worker with PCR-confirmed SARS-CoV-2 infection or an uninfected control (not recorded which).

This clonotype was seen only a few times. The chain has TRBV7-2 and TRBJ2-1; 12 nucleotides line up with TRBD1. Germline lookup yields CDR1 SGHTA and CDR2 FQGNSA. V was clipped by 4 bases and J by 10 bases; unmatched bases: 11. The CDR3 is made up of 16 amino acids. The CDR3 bases are TGTGCCAGCAGCTCCGCCCCGGGACAGGGGGCATCGGAGCAGTTCTTC. Protein sequence: CASSSAPGQGASEQFF.

This clonotype was recorded at least ten times. In DNA form, the CDR3 reads TGTGCCAGCAGTTCAGCGGGAGCCCGCCATACGCAGTATTTT. Amino acid sequence: CASSSAGARHTQYF. The chain carries TRBV28 and TRBJ2-3, with 8 bases identical to TRBD2. The CDR3 has 14 amino acids. Germline V CDR1 and CDR2: MDHEN, SYDVKM. Trimming removed 4 bases from V and 7 bases from J; junction bases left unmatched: 7. The full variable domain, rest sourced from reference TRBV28 and TRBJ2-3, is DVKVTQSSRYLVKRTGEKVFLECVQDMDHENMFWYRQDPGLGLRLIYFSYDVKMKEKGDIPEGYSVSREKKERFSLILESASTNQTSMYLCASSSAGARHTQYFGPGTRLTVL.

This clonotype was seen a handful of times. V usage is TRBV6-2 or TRBV6-3 and J usage is TRBJ1-5, with 8 bases lining up with TRBD1. The germline V gene has CDR1 MNHEY and CDR2 SVGEGT. Trimming cost V 6 bases and J 5 bases; bases outside gene matches: 9. This CDR3 is built from 15 residues. The CDR3 DNA is TGTGCCAGCAGGCACGACAGGGGCGGCGATCAGCCCCAGCATTTT. Protein sequence: CASRHDRGGDQPQHF.

This clonotype occurred many times. This chain joins TRBV4-3 and TRBJ1-2; 11 nucleotides match TRBD1. This CDR3 region has 15 residues. CDR1 is LGHNA and CDR2 is YSLEER in the germline V gene. The trim removed 3 bases at V and 4 bases at J, leaving 4 bases unmatched. This chain's CDR3 is CASSQDRGQRYGYTF. The CDR3 nucleotides are TGCGCCAGCAGCCAGGACAGGGGGCAACGCTATGGCTACACCTTC.

The sample holds many counts of this clonotype. This sequence joins TRBV11-2 and TRBJ2-6; D gene uncertain. CDR1 SGHAT and CDR2 FQNNGV come from the germline V gene. V gave up 2 bases and J gave up 4 bases, with 9 bases separating them. The CDR3 is 15 amino acids. Here the CDR3 DNA reads TGTGCCAGCAGCTTACTGTCACCCGGGGCCAACGTCCTGACTTTC. As protein: CASSLLSPGANVLTF.

This clonotype was picked up many times. This rearrangement joins TRBV20-1 to TRBJ2-3, with a possible D match to TRBD2 (5 bases). CDR3 length equals 11 residues. The germline V gene has CDR1 DFQATT and CDR2 SNEGSKA (reference sequence). Trimming removed 5 bases at V and 4 bases at J, with 7 bases between. The CDR3 is CSALRADTQYF. The CDR3 DNA reads as TGCAGTGCTTTGCGGGCAGATACGCAGTATTTT.

Many counts were recorded for this clonotype. The V call is TRBV28, the J call TRBJ1-5; 8 positions match TRBD1. This CDR3 comprises 16 residues. The junction had 5 bases not matched to a gene; V was cut back by 4 bases and J by 0 bases. Germline V lookup: CDR1 MDHEN, CDR2 SYDVKM. CDR3 residues: CASSSRTGYSNQPQHF. CDR3 DNA sequence: TGTGCCAGCAGTTCGCGGACAGGGTATAGCAATCAGCCCCAGCATTTT.

This clonotype was detected ten times or more. This chain joins TRBV7-9 and TRBJ2-1, with 11 bases aligning to TRBD2. Germline loops: CDR1 SEHNR, CDR2 FQNEAQ (reference sequence). The V segment lost 1 base and the J segment 5 bases; nucleotides outside the gene matches: 1. This CDR3 has 15 amino acids. The CDR3 DNA sequence: TGTGCCAGCAGCTTAGTAGCGGGAGGGGACAATGAGCAGTTCTTC. It codes for CASSLVAGGDNEQFF.

There are many counts of this clonotype. The CDR3: CASSLVFWETSGTDTQYF. DNA for the CDR3: TGTGCCAGCAGCTTAGTCTTTTGGGAGACTAGCGGGACAGATACGCAGTATTTT. The V and J genes are TRBV7-2 and TRBJ2-3, with TRBD2 matching over 10 bases. CDR3 length: 18 residues. Germline CDR1 and CDR2: SGHTA and FQGNSA. Germline trimming cut 1 base from V and 3 bases from J; bases unmatched to any gene: 10.

On this clonotype itself: A much larger clonotype is one base distant, so this may be a read error. CDR3 nucleotides: TGTGCCACCAACTGGGCGGGGCTCTCCTACGAGCAGAACTTC. It yields the protein CATNWAGLSYEQNF. The chain couples TRBV6-1 to TRBJ2-7, with D perhaps matching TRBD2 (6 bases). The CDR3 sequence is 14 residues long. CDR1 and CDR2 from the germline V gene are MNHNS and SASEGT.

This clonotype is labeled medium-sized (0.01 to 0.1%). This chain joins TRBV12-3 or TRBV12-4 and TRBJ1-6; the D is unclear. Trimming took 6 bases from V and 7 from J, leaving 16 bases between them. The CDR3 runs to 15 residues. The CDR3 loop is CASREEVGGNSPLHF. The DNA for the CDR3 is TGTGCCAGCAGGGAGGAGGTGGGAGGGAATTCACCCCTCCACTTT.

V usage is TRBV6-4 and J usage is TRBJ2-3, with D uncertain. V lost 4 bases and J 5 bases, leaving 10 bases between the germline ends. The CDR3 is 13 amino acids. From germline, CDR1 is MRHNA and CDR2 SNTAGT. CDR3 in DNA: TGTGCCAGCAGTGTCGAGACGGGAGATACGCAGTATTTT. Protein: CASSVETGDTQYF.

This clonotype has at least ten counts. The chain recombines TRBV7-8 with TRBJ2-5; 8 nucleotides agree with TRBD2. CDR3 length: 14 residues. CDR1 and CDR2 from the germline V gene are SGHVS and FQNEAQ. Trimming cost V 6 bases and J 2 bases; bases outside gene matches: 5. CDR3 amino acids: CASRAIAGQETQYF. The DNA for the CDR3 is TGTGCCAGCAGAGCTATAGCGGGGCAAGAGACCCAGTACTTC.

The chain carries TRBV28 and TRBJ1-2, with TRBD1 matching over 7 bases. The CDR3 loop spans 13 amino acids. Per the germline V gene, CDR1 is MDHEN and CDR2 is SYDVKM. J lost 3 bases, V lost 6 bases, and 4 bases had no gene match. CDR3 protein: CASRNTGDYGYTF. DNA of the CDR3: TGTGCCAGCAGAAATACAGGGGACTATGGCTACACCTTC.

This clonotype was detected a few times. The J gene is TRBJ2-3, the V gene TRBV7-3; no firm D call. The CDR3 is 13 residues long. Looked up from germline, CDR1 is SGHTA and CDR2 is FQGTGA. Trimming removed 5 bases from V and 2 bases from J, with 8 bases in between. Written as DNA, the CDR3 is TGTGCCAGCAGCATGACCTACACAGATACGCAGTATTTT. Translated: CASSMTYTDTQYF. The full variable domain, rest sourced from reference TRBV7-3 and TRBJ2-3, is GAGVSQTPSNKVTEKGKYVELRCDPISGHTALYWYRQSLGQGPEFLIYFQGTGAADDSGLPNDRFFAVRPEGSVSTLKIQRTERGDSAVYLCASSMTYTDTQYFGPGTRLTVL.

The chain carries TRBV6-5 and TRBJ2-7; TRBD1 aligns across 8 bases. CDR1 is MNHEY and CDR2 is SVGAGI in the germline V gene. The CDR3 has 13 residues. Trimming cost V 6 bases and J 8 bases; bases outside gene matches: 9. CDR3 coding DNA: TGTGCCAGCAGCCGGGGACAGGAGCTTAAGCAGTACTTC. Protein product: CASSRGQELKQYF.

This clonotype came up a few times. The rearrangement links TRBV7-9 to TRBJ2-3; 7 bases fit TRBD1. The germline gives CDR1 SEHNR, CDR2 FQNEAQ (reference sequence). The V gene end was trimmed by 5 bases and the J gene end by 1 base; junction bases not matched to a gene: 6. CDR3 length: 15 residues. For the CDR3, the DNA is TGTGCCAGCAGCCCAACAGGGGTAGGCACAGATACGCAGTATTTT. Amino acid sequence: CASSPTGVGTDTQYF.

This clonotype was seen repeatedly, ten times or more. A read error may account for a junction end that differs from germline. The rearrangement links TRBV6-2 or TRBV6-3 to TRBJ2-1, with TRBD2 matching 13 bases. CDR1 is MNHEY, CDR2 SVGEGT, per germline. This CDR3 spans 15 amino acids. This chain's CDR3 is CASSYRGLAGSAQVF. In nucleotides, the CDR3 is TGTGCCAGCAGTTACCGGGGACTAGCGGGATCTGCCCAGGTCTTC.

Ten or more counts support this clonotype. The chain carries TRBV7-2 and TRBJ2-2; TRBD2 matches 13 bases. Germline values: CDR1 SGHTA, CDR2 FQGNSA. V lost 5 bases and J lost 9; bases outside the gene matches: 3. CDR3 length equals 14 residues. The CDR3 region has the DNA TGTGCCAGCAGCGTGGGACTAGCGGGGAGGGAGCTGTTTTTT. This encodes CASSVGLAGRELFF.

This clonotype occurred many times. The V and J genes are TRBV5-4 and TRBJ1-1; D remains unclear. In germline, CDR1 is SGHNT, CDR2 YYREEE (reference sequence). This CDR3 has 14 amino acids. V lost 0 bases and J lost 0, with 6 bases in between. The CDR3 coding sequence is TGTGCCAGCAGCTTGGAAGAAATGAACACTGAAGCTTTCTTT. This translates into CASSLEEMNTEAFF.

This clonotype has ten or more counts. The chain recombines TRBV24-1 with TRBJ2-3; D may be TRBD1 or TRBD2 (6 bases each). Germline CDR1 KGHDR, CDR2 SFDVKD. V was cut by 9 bases and J by 4 bases, with 22 bases left in between. CDR3 length equals 16 residues. The CDR3 sequence: CATRWVGGRFADTQYF. In DNA, the CDR3 is TGTGCCACCCGATGGGTAGGGGGGCGTTTCGCAGATACGCAGTATTTT.

This clonotype was seen many times. The CDR3 DNA reads as TGTGCCAGCAGCCAAGATTGGGTCGAGCAGTACTTC. It yields the protein CASSQDWVEQYF. The chain links TRBV3-1 to TRBJ2-7; D gene unclear. V dropped 0 bases and J dropped 6 bases, with 6 bases sitting between them. The germline CDR1 and CDR2 sequences are LGHDT and YNNKEL (reference sequence). The CDR3 extends over 12 amino acids.

This clonotype was observed at least ten times. This chain uses TRBV5-1 with TRBJ2-1, with 7 bases matching TRBD2. V lost 4 bases, J lost 4 bases, and 14 bases stayed unmatched. This CDR3 has 17 residues. CDR1 is SGHRS and CDR2 is YFSETQ in the germline V gene. Here the CDR3 reads CASSPTLGTTAYNEQFF. CDR3 DNA: TGCGCCAGCAGCCCGACACTTGGGACTACTGCATACAATGAGCAGTTCTTC. The full variable domain, completed using reference TRBV5-1 and TRBJ2-1, is KAGVTQTPRYLIKTRGQQVTLSCSPISGHRSVSWYQQTPGQGLQFLFEYFSETQRNKGNFPGRFSGRQFSNSRSEMNVSTLELGDSALYLCASSPTLGTTAYNEQFFGPGTRLTVL.

The chain combines TRBV2 with TRBJ1-1; 8 nucleotides match TRBD1. The V segment lost 6 bases and the J segment 5 bases; nucleotides outside the gene matches: 11. This CDR3 spans 15 amino acids. Per the germline V gene, CDR1 is SNHLY and CDR2 is FYNNEI. For the CDR3, the DNA is TGTGCCAGCAGGGGTGGACAGGGAGTATATACTGAAGCTTTCTTT. Amino acid sequence: CASRGGQGVYTEAFF.

This clonotype was seen repeatedly, ten times or more. V and J are TRBV7-2 and TRBJ2-7; weak D call: TRBD2 (6 bases). The V gene lost 5 bases and the J gene lost 6 bases, with 17 bases spanning the gap. The CDR3 length is 14 residues. Per germline, CDR1 SGHTA and CDR2 FQGNSA. The CDR3 loop reads CASSPGAREGEQYF. CDR3 in DNA: TGTGCCAGCAGCCCGGGAGCCAGAGAGGGCGAGCAGTACTTC.